Listed below are T cell receptor beta chains from one sample, sequenced in a study of blood T cell repertoires in COVID-19. The repertoire was sequenced with immunoSEQ multiplex PCR; TCRdb's copy has only in-frame clones and lacks some. This table holds roughly 170,000 clones, about 88% found once. Sequencing was carried out using peripheral blood. Source of these receptors: a man in his forties or fifties with active or convalescent COVID-19. The CDR3 runs from the conserved cysteine through the conserved F or W. A D gene is named only where the DNA matches it firmly. Clone sizes are given selectively: once, few, many, or a class where the clone is expanded.

v_gene	abundance	d_gene	j_gene	CDR3nt	CDR3aa
TRBV6-5	.	TRBD1	TRBJ1-3	TGTGCCAGCAGTTACACGACAGGGGCTGGAAACACCATATATTTT	CASSYTTGAGNTIYF
TRBV28	.	.	TRBJ1-2	TGTGCCAGCAGACCCCCCGGGGGGGATTGGTCGAAGGGCTACACCTTC	CASRPPGGDWSKGYTF
TRBV29-1	once	.	TRBJ2-3	TGCAGCGTTGATCGTTTGGGCGATACGCAGTATTTT	CSVDRLGDTQYF
TRBV29-1	few	.	TRBJ1-1	TGCAGCGTTAATAGGGGATCCACTGAAGCTTTCTTT	CSVNRGSTEAFF
TRBV4-2	.	.	TRBJ2-1	TGTGCCAGCAGCCAACATCAGGGGTCCTCCTACAATGAGCAGTTCTTC	CASSQHQGSSYNEQFF
TRBV2	.	.	TRBJ2-7	TGTGCCAGCAGTCCCAGGGGATTCGAGCAGTACTTC	CASSPRGFEQYF
TRBV29-1	.	.	TRBJ1-1	TGCAGCGTCGTACAGAACACTGAAGCTTTCTTT	CSVVQNTEAFF
TRBV2	.	.	TRBJ1-5	TGTGCCAGCAGGGGGCGCGAAATTAATCAGCCCCAGCATTTT	CASRGREINQPQHF
TRBV12-3/TRBV12-4	.	.	TRBJ1-1	TGTGCCAGCAGGGAGTACGTGGACACTGAAGCTTTCTTT	CASREYVDTEAFF
TRBV19	.	.	TRBJ1-2	TGTGCCAGTAGTATGGGAACTTTTGGGAGCTATGGCTACACCTTC	CASSMGTFGSYGYTF
TRBV30	.	.	TRBJ2-6	TGTGCCTGCTATGCCTTGTTGGCCAACGTCCTGACTTTC	CACYALLANVLTF
TRBV7-9	once	.	TRBJ2-5	TGTGCCAGCAGCTTAGGGGGGCAGACCCAGTACTTC	CASSLGGQTQYF
TRBV15	.	TRBD2	TRBJ2-3	TGTGCCACCAGCAACCTAGCGGGTCAGGGCACAGATACGCAGTATTTT	CATSNLAGQGTDTQYF
TRBV7-2	.	.	TRBJ1-1	TGTGCCAGCGCCAGAGGGGGGAACACTGAAGCTTTCTTT	CASARGGNTEAFF
TRBV6-2/TRBV6-3	.	.	TRBJ2-6	TGTGCCAGCAGACCTGACCCTCCCTGGGGGGTTGGGGCCAACGTCCTGACTTTC	CASRPDPPWGVGANVLTF
TRBV11-2	.	.	TRBJ1-5	TGTGCCAGCAGCCTCTATAGCAATCAGCCCCAGCATTTT	CASSLYSNQPQHF
TRBV6-5	.	.	TRBJ2-1	TGTGCCAGCTCGCGACTGGAGAGCTCCTACAATGAGCAGTTCTTC	CASSRLESSYNEQFF
TRBV16	.	.	TRBJ1-2	TGTGCCAGCAGCCAATTGGGACACCAAGGCGATGGCTACACCTTC	CASSQLGHQGDGYTF
TRBV6-5	.	.	TRBJ1-2	TGTGCCAGCAGTTCAGAACCCCCTCAGGGGAACTATGGCTACACCTTC	CASSSEPPQGNYGYTF
TRBV27	.	TRBD1	TRBJ2-7	TGTGCCAGCAGTTCCGGGACAGGGAGAGCCTACGAGCAGTACTTC	CASSSGTGRAYEQYF
TRBV3-1/TRBV3-2	.	.	TRBJ2-7	TGTGCCAGCAGCCCACATCCCTACGAGCAGTACTTC	CASSPHPYEQYF
TRBV5-1	.	TRBD1	TRBJ1-6	TGCGCCAGCAGCTTGTACCAGACAGGGAGCTCACCCCTCCACTTT	CASSLYQTGSSPLHF
TRBV6-1	.	TRBD2	TRBJ2-1	TGTGCCAGCAGTGAAGGGCTAGCGGGCCGTACCCGGAGACCTTACAATGAGCAGTTCTTC	CASSEGLAGRTRRPYNEQFF
TRBV7-9	once	.	TRBJ1-1	TGTGCCAGCAGCTTTCGGGGGAAGGGTGAAGCTTTCTTT	CASSFRGKGEAFF
TRBV10-3	.	TRBD1	TRBJ2-2	TGTGCCATCAGATCCCCGGGACAGGGGGACACCGGGGAGCTGTTTTTT	CAIRSPGQGDTGELFF
TRBV5-5	.	TRBD1	TRBJ2-1	TGTGCCAGCAGCTTCCCGACAGGGAACGTAGATGAGCAGTTCTTC	CASSFPTGNVDEQFF
TRBV4-1	.	.	TRBJ1-2	TGCGCCAGCAGCCAAGATAGTAGCGTTATGAACTATGGCTACACCTTC	CASSQDSSVMNYGYTF
TRBV7-2	.	TRBD2	TRBJ2-3	TGTGCCAGCAGCTCCCCTCCCCCAGGGAGGGTAGATACGCAGTATTTT	CASSSPPPGRVDTQYF
TRBV28	.	TRBD1	TRBJ1-6	TGTGCCGCCCACCCCGGGACAGGGTATTCACCCCTCCACTTT	CAAHPGTGYSPLHF
TRBV6-2/TRBV6-3	.	.	TRBJ1-2	TGTGCCAGCAGTTATCAGGGTGGTGATAAGGGCTATGGCTACACCTTC	CASSYQGGDKGYGYTF
TRBV19	once	.	TRBJ2-2	TGTGCCAGTAGTATTACCTCAGGGCTTGGACGCGGGGAGCTGTTTTTT	CASSITSGLGRGELFF
TRBV6-6	few	.	TRBJ1-3	TGTGCCAGCAGTTACTCGATGGCGGACTCTGGAAACACCATATATTTT	CASSYSMADSGNTIYF
TRBV7-3	.	TRBD2	TRBJ2-1	TGTGCCAGCAGCCCACTAGGGGGACTAGCGGGGGAATACAATGAGCAGTTCTTC	CASSPLGGLAGEYNEQFF
TRBV3-1/TRBV3-2	.	TRBD1	TRBJ1-2	TGTGCCAGCAGTTTCGGCAGGGGGCATGGCTACACCTTC	CASSFGRGHGYTF
TRBV4-2	.	TRBD2	TRBJ2-2	TGTGCCAGCAGCCACCCCGGACTAGCAGGAACCGGGGAGCTGTTTTTT	CASSHPGLAGTGELFF
TRBV7-3	.	.	TRBJ1-4	TGTGCCAGCAGCTTAGATGGCGAAAAACTGTTTTTT	CASSLDGEKLFF
TRBV5-1	.	TRBD1	TRBJ2-7	TGCGCCAGCAGCTATTGGACAGGGGGGGCTATGGAGCAGTACTTC	CASSYWTGGAMEQYF
TRBV4-1	few	.	TRBJ2-7	TGCGCCAGCAGCCAAGATGCTATGTCCTACGAGCAGTACTTC	CASSQDAMSYEQYF
TRBV5-4	.	TRBD2	TRBJ2-5	TGTGCCAGCAGCGAGCGGGGGGGCCAAGAGACCCAGTACTTC	CASSERGGQETQYF
TRBV7-2	.	.	TRBJ2-5	TGTGCCAGCAGTAAAGGGGGGGTGGCGGAGACCCAGTACTTC	CASSKGGVAETQYF
TRBV19	.	.	TRBJ1-5	TGTGCCAGTAGTACCCTGGCTCAGCCCCAGCATTTT	CASSTLAQPQHF
TRBV9	.	.	TRBJ2-3	TGTGCCAGCAGCGTATCTTCCAGGGAGGAACGAGATACGCAGTATTTT	CASSVSSREERDTQYF
TRBV18	.	.	TRBJ1-2	TGTGCCAGCTCACCGGAGCCAGGGCAGGGCTACACCTTC	CASSPEPGQGYTF
TRBV7-2	.	.	TRBJ1-2	TGTGCCAGCAGCTTAGCCCGGATCGGGGGGGATGGCTACACCTTC	CASSLARIGGDGYTF
TRBV4-1	.	.	TRBJ1-3	TGCGCCAGCAGCCGGCCAGGCGGGGAAAACACCATATATTTT	CASSRPGGENTIYF
TRBV9	.	.	TRBJ1-2	TGTGCCAGCAGTCAGGGTCCATATGGCTACACCTTC	CASSQGPYGYTF
TRBV2	.	TRBD1	TRBJ2-1	TGTTCCGGGACAGGGCCCTACAATGAGCAGTTCTTC	CSGTGPYNEQFF